This T cell receptor (beta chain) was obtained from a study of T cells in Graves' hyperthyroidism and ophthalmopathy. This clonotype has at least ten counts. Its target is not known. TCR beta CDR3 region amplification was performed from RNA transcripts. The HTBI set primed first-round TCR CDR3 RT-PCR. Using its own MiXCR run on the multiplex PCR reads, TCRdb lists one record per CDR3 protein. Of about 360,000 distinct CDR3 sequences listed, less than 15% are singletons. Whole-study findings and limits: Among thyroid clonotypes expanded above 0.001, most also appeared in blood.

This CDR3 spans 12 amino acids. The V gene's germline CDR1 is MNHNS and CDR2 SASEGT. Trimming left V 11 bases short and J 4 bases short, with 14 bases between. This clonotype was obtained from a man aged 30 to 45 with Graves' hyperthyroidism that later progressed to Graves' ophthalmopathy. The chain recombines TRBV6-1 with TRBJ1-2, with D possibly matching TRBD1 (5 bases). The sample taken for sequencing was blood. The CDR3 is CAGGALFYGYTF. CDR3 nucleotides: TGTGCCGGGGGAGCTTTGTTCTATGGCTACACCTTC.